The 21 T cell receptor beta chains below come from one sample, sequenced in a study of shared clonotypes between healthy human individuals. Generated by immunoSEQ multiplex PCR, the TCRdb table keeps only in-frame clones and is missing some. This sample has millions of clones, with over 85% found just once. Specimen: naive CD4+ T cells sorted from blood. Indicated subset: CD45RA+ positively selected. All receptors come from a man between 18 and 35 years old in good health.

This clone was seen only once. V gene TRBV5-1 combines with J gene TRBJ2-1, with 7 bases fitting TRBD1. Germline V gene lookup returns CDR1 SGHRS and CDR2 YFSETQ. V trimming: 0 bases; J trimming: 6 bases; junction bases outside the gene matches: 3. CDR3 length equals 14 residues. Written as DNA, the CDR3 is TGCGCCAGCAGCTTGGCCGCAGGGGGCAATGAGCAGTTCTTC. This translates into CASSLAAGGNEQFF. The entire variable domain, with the rest obtained from reference TRBV5-1 and TRBJ2-1, is as follows: KAGVTQTPRYLIKTRGQQVTLSCSPISGHRSVSWYQQTPGQGLQFLFEYFSETQRNKGNFPGRFSGRQFSNSRSEMNVSTLELGDSALYLCASSLAAGGNEQFFGPGTRLTVL.

V and J are TRBV19 and TRBJ2-7; 9 nucleotides line up with TRBD1. The V segment lost 5 bases and the J segment 8 bases; nucleotides outside the gene matches: 13. The CDR3 totals 15 residues. Germline lookup yields CDR1 LNHDA and CDR2 SQIVND (reference sequence). The CDR3 protein is CASSGPGQGDIKQYF. The CDR3 DNA is TGTGCCAGTAGTGGTCCGGGACAGGGCGATATCAAGCAGTACTTC.

The rearrangement joins TRBV11-2 to TRBJ2-5, with a possible D match to TRBD1 (5 bases). There are 14 residues in the CDR3. The ends were cut back, 2 bases at V and 3 bases at J, with 10 bases in the middle. CDR1 and CDR2 from the germline V gene are SGHAT and FQNNGV. The CDR3: CASSLSPGKETQYF. The CDR3 nucleotides read TGTGCCAGCAGCTTATCGCCAGGGAAAGAGACCCAGTACTTC.

The rearrangement uses TRBV28 and TRBJ1-4; D gene ambiguous. Germline V gene data show CDR1 as MDHEN and CDR2 as SYDVKM. CDR3 length equals 16 residues. Trimming removed 4 bases from V and 0 bases from J, with 12 bases in between. The DNA for the CDR3 is TGTGCCAGCAGTTCGTATCTGGGAGCAACTAATGAAAAACTGTTTTTT. It translates to CASSSYLGATNEKLFF.

The count of this clone is one. This chain uses TRBV7-2 with TRBJ1-5; a weak D match, TRBD1 (5 bases). The CDR3 has 15 amino acids. From germline, CDR1 is SGHTA and CDR2 FQGNSA. With 3 bases removed from V and 7 bases from J, the gap between germline ends came to 16 bases. CDR3 sequence reads: CASSLGRREGQPQHF. The CDR3 nucleotides read TGTGCCAGCAGCTTGGGGCGTAGAGAAGGACAGCCCCAGCATTTT.

The chain is built from TRBV4-1 and TRBJ2-7, with 8 bases lining up with TRBD1. Germline V gene sequence: CDR1 MGHRA, CDR2 YSYEKL. CDR3 length: 17 amino acids. V shed 1 base, J shed 2 bases, and the junction held 10 bases outside the gene matches. The CDR3 DNA is TGCGCCAGCAGCCAAGTTACTTTGGACAGGGTCGCCTACGAGCAGTACTTC. The encoded protein is CASSQVTLDRVAYEQYF.

This chain links TRBV10-3 with TRBJ2-5; D gene unclear. V shed 5 bases and J shed 4 bases, with 8 bases lying between them. The CDR3 runs to 12 residues. Germline V gives CDR1 ENHRY, CDR2 SYGVKD. CDR3 amino acids: CAISLGRETQYF. CDR3 DNA sequence: TGTGCCATCAGTTTGGGTCGAGAGACCCAGTACTTC.

J is TRBJ2-1 and V is TRBV10-3; TRBD1 might be the D (6 bases). This CDR3 comprises 16 residues. V was cut by 0 bases and J by 4 bases, with 13 bases left in between. Germline CDR1 ENHRY, CDR2 SYGVKD. Here the CDR3 DNA reads TGTGCCATCAGTGAGTCGACAGGTTTGCTTTACAATGAGCAGTTCTTC. It translates to CAISESTGLLYNEQFF.

Comment on this clone: A read error may be the cause here, since a much bigger clone is one base away. Other DNA sequences of this sample code for an identical CDR3. The chain recombines TRBV11-3 with TRBJ2-2, with D unresolved. There are 12 residues in the CDR3. Looked up from germline, CDR1 is SGHNT and CDR2 is YENEEA. With 5 bases removed from V and 3 bases from J, the gap between germline ends came to 4 bases. Here the CDR3 DNA reads TGTGCCAGCAGCGCCGACACCGGGGAGCTGTTTTTT. It is translated as CASSADTGELFF.

The V call is TRBV7-2, the J call TRBJ2-3, with D hard to call. The germline CDR1 and CDR2 sequences are SGHTA and FQGNSA. The CDR3 runs 14 residues. The V end was cut by 4 bases, the J end by 0 bases, with 8 bases between. The CDR3 DNA is TGTGCCAGCAGCTGGGCAGGTAGCACAGATACGCAGTATTTT. It yields the protein CASSWAGSTDTQYF.

This clone was detected a few times. Within the sample, other DNA sequences also encode this same CDR3. The rearrangement joins TRBV6-5 to TRBJ2-7; D may match TRBD1 or TRBD2 (6 bases each). The V end was cut by 0 bases, the J end by 2 bases, with 8 bases between. Germline-derived CDR1 and CDR2 are MNHEY and SVGAGI. This CDR3 is built from 14 residues. This chain's CDR3 is CASSYSRGPYEQYF. CDR3 coding DNA: TGTGCCAGCAGTTACTCTCGGGGGCCCTACGAGCAGTACTTC.

Regarding this clone: Being one base from a much bigger clone, this may be a read error. The genes are TRBV6-5 and TRBJ1-1; D is uncertain. The CDR3 is 11 residues long. V lost 7 bases, J lost 1 base, and 4 bases lay in between. Germline V CDR1 and CDR2: MNHEY, SVGAGI. The CDR3: CASMTNTEAFF. CDR3 sequence (DNA): TGTGCCAGCATGACGAACACTGAAGCTTTCTTT.

A remark on this clone: Within the sample, other DNA sequences also encode this same CDR3. The V and J genes are TRBV5-1 and TRBJ2-7, with 12 bases aligning to TRBD1. Germline values: CDR1 SGHRS, CDR2 YFSETQ. The CDR3 has 14 amino acids. Losses at the gene ends were 3 bases for V and 4 bases for J; bases not matched to a gene: 2. The CDR3 spells CASSSGQGAYEQYF. The DNA of the CDR3 is TGCGCCAGCAGCTCGGGACAGGGGGCTTACGAGCAGTACTTC.

As DNA, the CDR3 is TGTGCCAGCAGCCAAACCGGGACAGTCCTTAACCAGTACTATGGCTACACCTTC. Translated, it gives CASSQTGTVLNQYYGYTF. The gene calls are TRBV7-2 and TRBJ1-2; 7 nucleotides match TRBD1. Germline trimming cut 5 bases from V and 3 bases from J; bases unmatched to any gene: 18. The CDR3 loop spans 18 amino acids. Germline loops: CDR1 SGHTA, CDR2 FQGNSA.

For this clone: The sample holds other DNA sequences that translate to the same CDR3. V gene TRBV6-1 combines with J gene TRBJ1-1; D not resolved. The CDR3 sequence is 13 residues long. CDR1 is MNHNS and CDR2 is SASEGT in the germline V gene. The V and J ends lost 7 bases and 0 bases respectively, with 9 bases between them. The CDR3 coding sequence is TGTGCCAGCATTAGAGGACTGAACACTGAAGCTTTCTTT. Translated: CASIRGLNTEAFF.

The chain couples TRBV10-3 to TRBJ2-1; maybe TRBD2 (6 bases). Germline CDR1 is ENHRY and CDR2 is SYGVKD. The CDR3 extends over 13 amino acids. The V and J ends lost 8 bases and 4 bases respectively, with 12 bases between them. CDR3 loop: CAIGIAEYNEQFF. The CDR3 nucleotides are TGTGCCATCGGGATAGCGGAGTACAATGAGCAGTTCTTC.

Of note for this clone: Different DNA sequences within this sample yield the same CDR3. The chain has TRBV7-3 and TRBJ2-5; D gene uncertain. Germline CDR1 is SGHTA and CDR2 is FQGTGA. Trimming took off 2 bases at V and 4 bases at J, with 8 bases between the two ends. The CDR3 spans 13 residues. CDR3 in DNA: TGTGCCAGCAGCTTAGGTACTGCAGAGACCCAGTACTTC. It specifies CASSLGTAETQYF.

This sequence joins TRBV9 and TRBJ2-3; D gene ambiguous. The germline CDR1 and CDR2 sequences are SGDLS and YYNGEE. Trimming took off 4 bases at V and 0 bases at J, with 9 bases between the two ends. CDR3 length equals 14 residues. CDR3 region: CASSPIYSTDTQYF. The CDR3 nucleotides read TGTGCCAGCAGCCCCATATATAGCACAGATACGCAGTATTTT.

The chain carries TRBV6-6 and TRBJ2-7; D might be TRBD2 (5 bases). The CDR3 sequence is 11 residues long. In germline, CDR1 is MNHNY, CDR2 SVGAGI (reference sequence). V lost 6 bases and J 6 bases, leaving 9 bases between the germline ends. CDR3 in DNA: TGTGCCAGCAGCACCGGAGGCGAGCAGTACTTC. Translating it yields CASSTGGEQYF.

The chain carries TRBV6-6 and TRBJ2-7; D is perhaps TRBD2 (5 bases). Germline V gene data show CDR1 as MNHNY and CDR2 as SVGAGI (reference sequence). The CDR3 loop spans 12 amino acids. The V end lost 6 bases, the J end lost 10 bases, and 16 bases lay between the germline ends. CDR3 nucleotides: TGTGCCAGCAGATGGACTGAATCTCTACAGTACTTC. Protein product: CASRWTESLQYF.

V is TRBV5-6 and J is TRBJ2-3, with a weak D call TRBD1 (7 bases). V lost 0 bases and J lost 2, with 16 bases in between. Germline V gives CDR1 SGHDT, CDR2 YYEEEE. This CDR3 comprises 17 residues. The CDR3 reads CASSLVFRGAYTDTQYF. Written as DNA, the CDR3 is TGTGCCAGCAGCTTGGTCTTCAGGGGGGCTTACACAGATACGCAGTATTTT.